This passage covers 25 T cell receptor beta chains from one sample sequenced in a study of T cells in localized non-small cell lung cancer. The assay was immunoSEQ multiplex PCR, and TCRdb's table has in-frame clones only and misses some. The table shows over 65,000 clones, with 65% to 85% occurring only once. Sequenced here: peripheral blood, sampled before any cancer treatment. The receptor set was obtained from a female donor aged 60 or older with stage I lung adenocarcinoma.

This chain connects TRBV5-1 to TRBJ2-7; 7 bases align to TRBD1. V was pared by 6 bases and J by 4 bases, with 7 bases of the junction left unmatched. This CDR3 comprises 13 residues. CDR1 SGHRS and CDR2 YFSETQ come from the germline V gene. This CDR3 is CASNPDRSYEQYF. The CDR3 DNA reads as TGCGCCAGCAACCCGGACAGGTCATACGAGCAGTACTTC.

V and J are TRBV4-1 and TRBJ2-7; either TRBD1 or TRBD2 may supply D (5 bases each). V lost 1 base and J lost 1, with 14 bases in between. The CDR3 is made up of 16 amino acids. Germline V gene sequence: CDR1 MGHRA, CDR2 YSYEKL. CDR3 protein: CASSQGGGTLSYEQYF. The DNA of the CDR3 is TGCGCCAGCAGCCAAGGTGGGGGTACTTTATCCTACGAGCAGTACTTC.

The rearrangement uses TRBV6-1 and TRBJ1-6; D call uncertain. The CDR3 sequence is 14 residues long. The germline V gene encodes CDR1 MNHNS and CDR2 SASEGT. Trimming left V 6 bases short and J 10 bases short, with 16 bases between. The CDR3 loop reads CASRPRWGGSPLHF. The CDR3 DNA follows: TGTGCCAGCAGACCCCGATGGGGAGGGTCACCCCTCCACTTT.

The V and J genes are TRBV11-2 and TRBJ2-4; 12 nucleotides match TRBD2. The length of the CDR3 is 15 residues. The V gene's germline CDR1 is SGHAT and CDR2 FQNNGV. Germline trimming cut 6 bases from V and 6 bases from J; bases unmatched to any gene: 6. This CDR3 reads CASSPSGGAGNIQYF. In DNA form, the CDR3 reads TGTGCCAGCAGTCCTAGCGGGGGGGCCGGAAACATTCAGTACTTC.

V is TRBV21-1 and J is TRBJ2-3; the table assigns TRBD1, which was not confirmed against the DNA. TRBV21-1 is labeled a pseudogene. CDR3 length: 14 amino acids. The CDR3 loop is CASSKGQGADTQYF. The CDR3 region has the DNA TGTGCCAGCAGCAAAGGACAGGGGGCAGATACGCAGTATTTT.

This chain uses TRBV7-2 with TRBJ2-3; D possibly corresponds to TRBD1 (5 bases). V dropped 3 bases and J dropped 4 bases, with 8 bases sitting between them. In germline, CDR1 is SGHTA, CDR2 FQGNSA. The CDR3 has 13 residues. The CDR3 nucleotides read TGTGCCAGCAGCTTCCAGGGCGCAGATACGCAGTATTTT. This codes for CASSFQGADTQYF.

The V and J genes are TRBV6-5 and TRBJ1-2, with 9 bases fitting TRBD1. Germline-derived CDR1 and CDR2 are MNHEY and SVGAGI. This CDR3 is 15 amino acids long. V trimming: 5 bases; J trimming: 8 bases; junction bases outside the gene matches: 12. The CDR3 DNA reads TGTGCCAGCAGTACTGGGACAGGGCCGGTCCGCGGCTACACCTTC. Translating gives CASSTGTGPVRGYTF.

The rearrangement uses TRBV6-4 and TRBJ1-3, with a tentative D call TRBD1 (5 bases). The CDR3 loop spans 16 amino acids. Germline V CDR1 and CDR2: MRHNA, SNTAGT. V shed 8 bases and J shed 2 bases, with 19 bases lying between them. CDR3 in DNA: TGTGCCAGCTCTTCGGGACGGAGAATCCCTGGAAACACCATATATTTT. Translated, it gives CASSSGRRIPGNTIYF.

This rearrangement joins TRBV23-1 to TRBJ1-1; TRBD1 might be the D (5 bases). TRBV23-1 is an ORF, and what it does is uncertain. Trimming removed 0 bases at V and 4 bases at J, with 15 bases between. This CDR3 contains 16 residues. CDR3 bases: TGCGCCAGCAGTCAATCGATCCCCTGGGGGGGCACTGAAGCTTTCTTT. Protein sequence: CASSQSIPWGGTEAFF.

The chain couples TRBV7-2 to TRBJ1-6; the D is unclear. The V end was cut by 2 bases, the J end by 9 bases, with 5 bases between. CDR3 length: 12 amino acids. CDR1 and CDR2 from the germline V gene are SGHTA and FQGNSA. The CDR3: CASSLQVSPLHF. For the CDR3, the DNA is TGTGCCAGCAGCTTACAGGTTTCACCCCTCCACTTT.

This sequence joins TRBV11-2 and TRBJ1-2; no firm D call. Germline assignment: CDR1 SGHAT and CDR2 FQNNGV. Trimming removed 4 bases from V and 6 bases from J, with 18 bases in between. The CDR3 is 15 amino acids. The DNA of the CDR3 is TGTGCCAGCAGCTGGGTTGCGAAAAGCCCGGATGGCTACACCTTC. It codes for CASSWVAKSPDGYTF.

The genes are TRBV7-8 and TRBJ2-1; D gene unclear. This CDR3 spans 12 amino acids. V lost 6 bases to trimming and J lost 7 bases, with 10 bases between them. The germline V gene has CDR1 SGHVS and CDR2 FQNEAQ. This chain's CDR3 is CASSSHWNEQFF. The CDR3 coding sequence is TGTGCCAGCAGTTCGCATTGGAATGAGCAGTTCTTC.

The gene calls are TRBV27 and TRBJ1-1, with D possibly being TRBD1 (5 bases). The germline V gene has CDR1 MNHEY and CDR2 SMNVEV (reference sequence). The V end was cut by 8 bases, the J end by 4 bases, with 17 bases between. The CDR3 spans 14 residues. CDR3 amino acids: CASWARDRGTEAFF. CDR3 DNA sequence: TGTGCCAGCTGGGCCAGGGATAGGGGCACTGAAGCTTTCTTT.

The chain uses TRBV7-9 and TRBJ2-1; TRBD2 matches 8 bases. Trimming removed 5 bases from V and 8 bases from J; junction bases left unmatched: 11. CDR1 is SEHNR and CDR2 is FQNEAQ in the germline V gene (reference sequence). This CDR3 has 15 residues. CDR3 loop: CASSNPSGLLDEQFF. CDR3 in DNA: TGTGCCAGCAGCAACCCTAGCGGGCTACTAGATGAGCAGTTCTTC. The whole variable domain, remainder taken from reference TRBV7-9 and TRBJ2-1, is DTGVSQNPRHKITKRGQNVTFRCDPISEHNRLYWYRQTLGQGPEFLTYFQNEAQLEKSRLLSDRFSAERPKGSFSTLEIQRTEQGDSAMYLCASSNPSGLLDEQFFGPGTRLTVL.

The V gene is TRBV9, the J gene TRBJ1-1; 9 bases line up with TRBD1. The CDR3 is 15 residues long. Germline V gene lookup returns CDR1 SGDLS and CDR2 YYNGEE. V lost 2 bases to trimming and J lost 6 bases; unmatched junction nucleotides: 8. The CDR3 region has the DNA TGTGCCAGCAGCGTTCTAGGGACAGGGAGTGCTGAAGCTTTCTTT. Translation: CASSVLGTGSAEAFF.

The J gene is TRBJ2-3, the V gene TRBV2; 8 positions match TRBD2. The germline gives CDR1 SNHLY, CDR2 FYNNEI. J lost 2 bases, V lost 7 bases, and 8 bases had no gene match. The CDR3 is 15 amino acids. The CDR3 protein is CASIRRGDVTDTQYF. The CDR3 DNA is TGTGCCAGCATCAGGCGGGGGGATGTCACAGATACGCAGTATTTT. Based on the CDR3 plus reference TRBV2 and TRBJ2-3, the full variable domain is EPEVTQTPSHQVTQMGQEVILRCVPISNHLYFYWYRQILGQKVEFLVSFYNNEISEKSEIFDDQFSVERPDGSNFTLKIRSTKLEDSAMYFCASIRRGDVTDTQYFGPGTRLTVL.

This clone appeared a few times. V is TRBV19 and J is TRBJ1-5, with no clear D. This CDR3 is 13 amino acids long. V was pared by 4 bases and J by 7 bases, with 11 bases between. CDR1 and CDR2 (germline): LNHDA, SQIVND (reference sequence). The CDR3 DNA follows: TGTGCCAGTAGTACGAGGGTACGGCAGCCCCAGCATTTT. It specifies CASSTRVRQPQHF.

This rearrangement joins TRBV2 to TRBJ1-5; D may be TRBD1 (6 bases). Germline V gene data show CDR1 as SNHLY and CDR2 as FYNNEI. The CDR3 extends over 14 amino acids. The V end lost 5 bases, the J end lost 3 bases, and 11 bases lay between the germline ends. The CDR3 DNA is TGTGCCAGCAGTATTAACAGGGACAATCAGCCCCAGCATTTT. Protein product: CASSINRDNQPQHF. Supplemented by reference TRBV2 and TRBJ1-5, the full variable domain reads EPEVTQTPSHQVTQMGQEVILRCVPISNHLYFYWYRQILGQKVEFLVSFYNNEISEKSEIFDDQFSVERPDGSNFTLKIRSTKLEDSAMYFCASSINRDNQPQHFGDGTRLSIL.

The gene calls are TRBV6-5 and TRBJ2-7; TRBD1 aligns across 7 bases. The V gene's germline CDR1 is MNHEY and CDR2 SVGAGI. This CDR3 region has 13 residues. Trimming took 8 bases from V and 2 from J; bases not matched to a gene: 6. The CDR3 region is CASAEGQPYEQYF. In DNA form, the CDR3 reads TGTGCCAGCGCTGAGGGACAGCCCTACGAGCAGTACTTC.

This chain links TRBV5-1 with TRBJ2-5, with 10 bases identical to TRBD2. Germline V gene lookup returns CDR1 SGHRS and CDR2 YFSETQ. With V trimmed by 1 base and J by 2 bases, 5 bases remained unmatched. The CDR3 length is 16 residues. The CDR3 nucleotides are TGCGCCAGCAGCTTGACCCCTAGCGGGAGTCAAGAGACCCAGTACTTC. This codes for CASSLTPSGSQETQYF. The full variable domain, rest sourced from reference TRBV5-1 and TRBJ2-5, is KAGVTQTPRYLIKTRGQQVTLSCSPISGHRSVSWYQQTPGQGLQFLFEYFSETQRNKGNFPGRFSGRQFSNSRSEMNVSTLELGDSALYLCASSLTPSGSQETQYFGPGTRLLVL.

This clone was found a few times. This chain links TRBV5-1 with TRBJ1-1; D call uncertain. The CDR3 has 16 amino acids. Germline V gene data show CDR1 as SGHRS and CDR2 as YFSETQ. Trimming shortened V by 0 bases and J by 3 bases, and 15 bases separated the two germline ends. The CDR3 here is CASSLGGLSGDTEAFF. The CDR3 DNA is TGCGCCAGCAGCTTGGGCGGGCTCTCGGGAGACACTGAAGCTTTCTTT.

The DNA of the CDR3 is TGTGCCAGCAGCCTTAGCCTAGGACTCGTTGAGCAGTTCTTC. Translation gives CASSLSLGLVEQFF. V usage is TRBV14 and J usage is TRBJ2-1, with D possibly being TRBD2 (5 bases). Looked up from germline, CDR1 is SGHDN and CDR2 is FVKESK. Trimming pared 4 bases from V and 9 bases from J, leaving 16 bases between. This CDR3 region has 14 residues.

This clone is a singleton in its sample. This chain joins TRBV11-2 and TRBJ2-7; D unclear. Trimming cost V 1 base and J 5 bases, with 12 bases left between them. Germline V gene lookup returns CDR1 SGHAT and CDR2 FQNNGV. The CDR3 is 14 residues long. This CDR3 is CASSLARVSDEQYF. CDR3 bases: TGTGCCAGCAGCTTAGCTCGGGTCTCGGACGAGCAGTACTTC.

The V call is TRBV5-1, the J call TRBJ1-3; 12 bases line up with TRBD1. This CDR3 comprises 18 residues. With 2 bases clipped from V and 6 bases from J, the junction kept 12 bases outside the gene matches. The germline V gene encodes CDR1 SGHRS and CDR2 YFSETQ. The CDR3 sequence is CASSFGTGGSREENTIYF. The CDR3 region has the DNA TGCGCCAGCAGCTTCGGGACAGGGGGCAGCAGGGAAGAAAACACCATATATTTT.

This chain joins TRBV27 and TRBJ1-1; D gene uncertain. Trimming cost V 4 bases and J 1 base, with 10 bases left between them. This CDR3 is 14 amino acids long. The germline CDR1 and CDR2 sequences are MNHEY and SMNVEV (reference sequence). CDR3: CASSWAGSNTEAFF. The CDR3 DNA reads TGTGCCAGCAGTTGGGCAGGTTCGAACACTGAAGCTTTCTTT.